These 29 T cell receptor beta chains were all obtained from the same sample, sequenced in a study of blood T cells in healthy people across ages. Together with a sample-barcoded 5' primer, a J-beta primer mix was included in a second PCR lasting about 6 to 11 cycles. TCRdb itself ran the 5' RACE reads through MiXCR, one entry per CDR3 protein. The sample has nearly 800,000 distinct CDR3 sequences; approximately 25% are singletons. These same data were also listed under a study on T cells of mothers and their children.

The sample taken for sequencing was blood. These receptor sequences come from a boy younger than 18 in good health.

This clonotype appeared a few times. The V gene is TRBV7-9, the J gene TRBJ2-3; D remains ambiguous. Germline V gene data show CDR1 as SEHNR and CDR2 as FQNEAQ (reference sequence). Trimming cost V 5 bases and J 0 bases, with 12 bases left between them. This CDR3 is built from 15 residues. CDR3 DNA: TGTGCCAGCAGCCGACGGAGTACTAGCACAGATACGCAGTATTTT. Amino acids: CASSRRSTSTDTQYF.

This chain connects TRBV28 to TRBJ2-7; 10 bases line up with TRBD2. The V gene's germline CDR1 is MDHEN and CDR2 SYDVKM. Losses at the gene ends were 6 bases for V and 3 bases for J; bases not matched to a gene: 8. The CDR3 sequence is 15 residues long. The CDR3 DNA sequence: TGTGCCAGCAGCGGGAGCGGGAGGGGGATCTACGAGCAGTACTTC. Protein product: CASSGSGRGIYEQYF.

The chain combines TRBV6-4 with TRBJ1-6; D uncertain. The V gene lost 3 bases and the J gene lost 9 bases, with 12 bases spanning the gap. Germline values: CDR1 MRHNA, CDR2 SNTAGT. The CDR3 has 14 residues. This CDR3 reads CASSEAGSSSPLHF. As DNA, the CDR3 is TGTGCCAGCAGTGAGGCGGGGTCCTCTTCACCCCTCCACTTT.

The gene calls are TRBV6-2 or TRBV6-3 and TRBJ2-3; no definite D call. CDR1 is MNHEY, CDR2 SVGEGT, per germline. There are 18 residues in the CDR3. The V and J ends lost 0 bases and 0 bases respectively, with 16 bases between them. The CDR3 spells CASSYSTRTFTSTDTQYF. CDR3 DNA: TGTGCCAGCAGTTACTCAACTCGGACGTTTACTAGCACAGATACGCAGTATTTT.

The V and J genes are TRBV20-1 and TRBJ2-5; TRBD1 matches 9 bases. The end of the DNA aligns better with TRBJ2-1, so the J call may be wrong. The CDR3 contains 13 residues. In germline, CDR1 is DFQATT, CDR2 SNEGSKA (reference sequence). CDR3 DNA: TGCAGTGCTAGCCAGGGGGACAGGGATGAGCAGTTCTTC. Encoded protein: CSASQGDRDEQFF.

CDR3 sequence (DNA): TGTGCCAGCAGCTTCGGACAGGGGGATACTGAAGCTTTCTTT. Amino acids: CASSFGQGDTEAFF. The gene calls are TRBV5-6 and TRBJ1-1; 10 nucleotides line up with TRBD1. Germline V gene sequence: CDR1 SGHDT, CDR2 YYEEEE. The CDR3 runs 14 residues. Losses at the gene ends were 2 bases for V and 5 bases for J; bases not matched to a gene: 3. The full variable domain, in which reference TRBV5-6 and TRBJ1-1 provide the parts outside the CDR3, is DAGVTQSPTHLIKTRGQQVTLRCSPKSGHDTVSWYQQALGQGPQFIFQYYEEEERQRGNFPDRFSGHQFPNYSSELNVNALLLGDSALYLCASSFGQGDTEAFFGQGTRLTVV.

This clonotype was counted a few times. CDR3 DNA sequence: TGCAGCGTTGTAAGCAGTAACAACGAGCAGTACTTC. It encodes CSVVSSNNEQYF. The rearrangement links TRBV29-1 to TRBJ2-1; D is unclear. The tail of the sequence fits TRBJ2-7 better, so the J call may be wrong. Per the germline V gene, CDR1 is SQVTM and CDR2 is ANQGSEA. This CDR3 is built from 12 residues.

This clonotype showed up just a few times. This chain uses TRBV11-3 with TRBJ2-3, with D tentatively TRBD2 (5 bases). Trimming shortened V by 1 base and J by 4 bases, and 9 bases separated the two germline ends. Germline V gives CDR1 SGHNT, CDR2 YENEEA. This CDR3 is 14 amino acids long. The DNA of the CDR3 is TGTGCCAGCAGCTTAGGGGAGACCCCAGATACGCAGTATTTT. Translation gives CASSLGETPDTQYF.

This clonotype was recorded a few times. The rearrangement uses TRBV11-1 and TRBJ1-2; the D gene is possibly TRBD1 (5 bases). CDR3 length equals 13 residues. V gave up 4 bases and J gave up 8 bases, with 14 bases separating them. The germline gives CDR1 SGHAT, CDR2 FQDESV (reference sequence). In DNA form, the CDR3 reads TGTGCCAGCAGCTCCCCCGGGACGAAGGGCTACACCTTC. Residues: CASSSPGTKGYTF.

This clonotype was detected only a few times. The chain carries TRBV7-3 and TRBJ2-1; D not certain. Trimming cost V 4 bases and J 10 bases, with 14 bases left between them. The length of the CDR3 is 13 residues. Germline V gives CDR1 SGHTA, CDR2 FQGTGA. CDR3 residues: CASSSPTFGEQFF. The DNA for the CDR3 is TGTGCCAGCAGCTCCCCGACTTTTGGGGAGCAGTTCTTC.

The chain couples TRBV7-9 to TRBJ2-3; 12 bases fit TRBD2. The CDR3 runs 19 residues. Losses at the gene ends were 5 bases for V and 2 bases for J; bases not matched to a gene: 14. From germline, CDR1 is SEHNR and CDR2 FQNEAQ (reference sequence). Here the CDR3 reads CASSLPGTSGPSYTDTQYF. Here the CDR3 DNA reads TGTGCCAGCAGCCTACCCGGGACTAGCGGGCCGTCCTACACAGATACGCAGTATTTT. Drawing the rest from reference TRBV7-9 and TRBJ2-3, the complete variable domain is DTGVSQNPRHKITKRGQNVTFRCDPISEHNRLYWYRQTLGQGPEFLTYFQNEAQLEKSRLLSDRFSAERPKGSFSTLEIQRTEQGDSAMYLCASSLPGTSGPSYTDTQYFGPGTRLTVL.

The CDR3 DNA reads TGCAGTGCTAGAGATCAGACTTTCCCATCCTACGAGCAGTACTTC. Its translation is CSARDQTFPSYEQYF. The chain couples TRBV20-1 to TRBJ2-7; D is uncertain. The CDR3 spans 15 residues. V gave up 0 bases and J gave up 1 base, with 13 bases separating them. Germline CDR1 reads DFQATT; CDR2 reads SNEGSKA (reference sequence).

V gene TRBV7-9 combines with J gene TRBJ2-5; D not certain. Germline V gene sequence: CDR1 SEHNR, CDR2 FQNEAQ (reference sequence). The CDR3 covers 13 residues. The ends were cut back, 6 bases at V and 4 bases at J, with 12 bases in the middle. The CDR3 here is CASSNGPGETQYF. The CDR3 DNA reads as TGTGCCAGCAGTAATGGACCTGGAGAGACCCAGTACTTC. The full variable domain, its missing parts supplied by reference TRBV7-9 and TRBJ2-5, is DTGVSQNPRHKITKRGQNVTFRCDPISEHNRLYWYRQTLGQGPEFLTYFQNEAQLEKSRLLSDRFSAERPKGSFSTLEIQRTEQGDSAMYLCASSNGPGETQYFGPGTRLLVL.

CDR3: CASKGSDRGANEKLFF. The CDR3 region has the DNA TGTGCCAGCAAAGGCTCGGACAGGGGGGCTAATGAAAAACTGTTTTTT. This sequence joins TRBV6-5 and TRBJ1-4; TRBD1 aligns across 10 bases. CDR1 is MNHEY and CDR2 is SVGAGI in the germline V gene. The junction had 8 bases not matched to a gene; V was cut back by 7 bases and J by 3 bases. The length of the CDR3 is 16 residues.

This clonotype was found a few times. The gene calls are TRBV4-1 and TRBJ2-4; TRBD1 is a possible D gene (6 bases). The CDR3 contains 17 residues. V gave up 0 bases and J gave up 3 bases, with 15 bases separating them. Germline V gene sequence: CDR1 MGHRA, CDR2 YSYEKL. Here the CDR3 reads CASSQENTGLGKNIQYF. The CDR3 DNA sequence: TGCGCCAGCAGCCAAGAGAATACAGGGCTAGGCAAAAACATTCAGTACTTC.

DNA for the CDR3: TGTGCCAGCAGCTTTCCTGGGACCCGGGAGCTGTTTTTT. Amino acid sequence: CASSFPGTRELFF. This chain uses TRBV7-9 with TRBJ2-2; possibly TRBD1 or TRBD2 for D (5 bases each). V lost 3 bases and J lost 9, with 11 bases in between. CDR1 and CDR2 (germline): SEHNR, FQNEAQ (reference sequence). The CDR3 covers 13 residues.

Concerning this clonotype itself: An end of the junction does not agree with germline; a read error may underlie this. For the CDR3, the DNA is TGTGACAGCAGTCCCCGGGAGATTCGTGACGAGCAGTACTTC. This translates into CDSSPREIRDEQYF. This sequence joins TRBV6-2 or TRBV6-3 and TRBJ2-7; a weak D match, TRBD2 (6 bases). CDR1 is MNHEY, CDR2 SVGEGT, per germline. The CDR3 consists of 14 residues.

The chain carries TRBV12-3 or TRBV12-4 and TRBJ2-7, with TRBD2 identical over 9 bases. V lost 3 bases and J lost 4; bases outside the gene matches: 1. The CDR3 extends over 13 amino acids. CDR3 sequence reads: CASSFTSGYEQYF. CDR3 DNA sequence: TGTGCCAGCAGTTTTACTAGCGGGTACGAGCAGTACTTC.

In this sample, this clonotype turned up a few times. This chain connects TRBV28 to TRBJ2-5; D is possibly TRBD2 (6 bases). The J call may be faulty, since TRBJ2-7 better matches the DNA end. The CDR3 spans 14 residues. Germline CDR1 reads MDHEN; CDR2 reads SYDVKM. The CDR3 DNA reads TGTGCCAGCAGTTTAGGACTACGGGGTCGCGAGCAGTACTTC. As protein: CASSLGLRGREQYF.

The sample holds a few counts of this clonotype. This rearrangement joins TRBV20-1 to TRBJ2-5, with TRBD2 matching 13 bases. The J call may not be correct, given that the DNA end is closer to TRBJ2-7. The CDR3 runs to 14 residues. Per germline, CDR1 DFQATT and CDR2 SNEGSKA (reference sequence). The CDR3 DNA reads TGCAGTGCTGGAGGGACTAGCGGGGTAGACGAGCAGTACTTC. Residues: CSAGGTSGVDEQYF.

This clonotype was recorded a few times. V gene TRBV29-1 combines with J gene TRBJ2-1; D gene unclear. CDR1 and CDR2 (germline): SQVTM, ANQGSEA. This CDR3 has 15 amino acids. Trimming removed 5 bases from V and 0 bases from J, with 14 bases in between. CDR3 DNA sequence: TGCAGCGTTCCGTATGCGTCCAGCTCCTACAATGAGCAGTTCTTC. This translates into CSVPYASSSYNEQFF.

The chain has TRBV13 and TRBJ2-4; a possible D gene is TRBD1 (5 bases). The CDR3 totals 16 residues. Trimming cost V 4 bases and J 0 bases, with 13 bases left between them. In germline, CDR1 is PRHDT, CDR2 FYEKMQ (reference sequence). CDR3 DNA sequence: TGTGCCAGCAGCTCGACAGTGGGATTAGCCAAAAACATTCAGTACTTC. Translation gives CASSSTVGLAKNIQYF.

This clonotype was seen a handful of times. The chain recombines TRBV6-5 with TRBJ2-5, with 13 nucleotides matching TRBD2. V shed 7 bases and J 5 bases; nucleotides not matched to a gene: 7. The CDR3 extends over 15 amino acids. Germline CDR1 MNHEY, CDR2 SVGAGI. This CDR3 is CASTKLAGGPETQYF. The DNA of the CDR3 is TGTGCCAGCACCAAACTAGCGGGGGGGCCTGAGACCCAGTACTTC.

The V and J genes are TRBV4-1 and TRBJ2-6; D possibly corresponds to TRBD1 (5 bases). V lost 5 bases and J 0 bases, leaving 14 bases between the germline ends. The germline CDR1 and CDR2 sequences are MGHRA and YSYEKL. This CDR3 is built from 17 residues. The chain's CDR3 is CASSVGWQGSGANVLTF. Here the CDR3 DNA reads TGCGCCAGCAGCGTCGGGTGGCAGGGCTCTGGGGCCAACGTCCTGACTTTC.

The gene calls are TRBV13 and TRBJ2-7; no firm D call. The V end was cut by 2 bases, the J end by 6 bases, with 11 bases between. This CDR3 contains 13 residues. Germline V lookup: CDR1 PRHDT, CDR2 FYEKMQ (reference sequence). As DNA, the CDR3 is TGTGCCAGCAGCTTATCATCCGCCCCCGAGCAGTACTTC. It yields the protein CASSLSSAPEQYF.

DNA for the CDR3: TGTGCCAGCTCTAGCGGGGGGACCACAGATACGCAGTATTTT. Its translation is CASSSGGTTDTQYF. This chain connects TRBV28 to TRBJ2-3; 11 bases fit TRBD2. Per germline, CDR1 MDHEN and CDR2 SYDVKM. The length of the CDR3 is 14 residues. V was pared by 8 bases and J by 2 bases, with 3 bases of the junction left unmatched.

V and J are TRBV4-3 and TRBJ1-6; perhaps TRBD1 as D (5 bases). The CDR3 is 15 amino acids. V was clipped by 3 bases and J by 7 bases, with 13 bases between them. Germline V lookup: CDR1 LGHNA, CDR2 YSLEER. CDR3: CASSQGRGENSPLHF. The DNA for the CDR3 is TGCGCCAGCAGCCAGGGGCGGGGGGAAAATTCACCCCTCCACTTT.

The chain joins TRBV7-9 to TRBJ1-2; D is unclear. The CDR3 spans 12 residues. Germline V gene data show CDR1 as SEHNR and CDR2 as FQNEAQ (reference sequence). Trimming left V 6 bases short and J 6 bases short, with 11 bases between. The CDR3 DNA reads as TGTGCCAGCAGGGGAACGGGGAATGGCTACACCTTC. It specifies CASRGTGNGYTF.

The chain couples TRBV20-1 to TRBJ2-5, with TRBD2 matching 9 bases. CDR1 is DFQATT and CDR2 is SNEGSKA in the germline V gene (reference sequence). V lost 2 bases, J lost 2 bases, and 6 bases stayed unmatched. This CDR3 has 15 amino acids. This CDR3 is CSARSRAGGQETQYF. In nucleotides, the CDR3 is TGCAGTGCTAGATCGAGGGCGGGAGGGCAAGAGACCCAGTACTTC.